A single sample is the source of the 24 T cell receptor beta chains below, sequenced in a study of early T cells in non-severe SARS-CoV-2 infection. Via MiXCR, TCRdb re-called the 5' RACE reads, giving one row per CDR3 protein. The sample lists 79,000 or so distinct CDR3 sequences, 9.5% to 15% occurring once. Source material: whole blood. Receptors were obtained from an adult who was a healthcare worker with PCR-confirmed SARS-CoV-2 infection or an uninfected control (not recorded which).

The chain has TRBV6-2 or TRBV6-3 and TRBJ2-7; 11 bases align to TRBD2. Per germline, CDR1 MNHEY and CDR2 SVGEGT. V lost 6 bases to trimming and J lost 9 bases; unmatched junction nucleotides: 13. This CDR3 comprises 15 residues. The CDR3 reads CASRPALAGDDGQYF. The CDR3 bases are TGTGCCAGCAGGCCCGCACTAGCGGGAGACGACGGGCAGTACTTC.

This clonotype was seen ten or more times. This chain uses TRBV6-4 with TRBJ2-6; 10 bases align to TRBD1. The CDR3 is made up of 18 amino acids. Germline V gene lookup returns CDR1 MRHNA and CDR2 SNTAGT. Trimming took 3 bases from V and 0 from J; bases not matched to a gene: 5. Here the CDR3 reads CASSDGQGGLSGANVLTF. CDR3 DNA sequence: TGTGCCAGCAGTGATGGACAGGGGGGCCTCTCTGGGGCCAACGTCCTGACTTTC.

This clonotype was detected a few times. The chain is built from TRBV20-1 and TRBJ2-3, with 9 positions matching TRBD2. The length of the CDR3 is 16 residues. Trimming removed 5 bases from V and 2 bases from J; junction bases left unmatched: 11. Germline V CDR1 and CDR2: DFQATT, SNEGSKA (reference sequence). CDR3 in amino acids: CSAPDLTSGNTDTQYF. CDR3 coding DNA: TGCAGTGCTCCGGACCTGACTAGCGGTAACACAGATACGCAGTATTTT.

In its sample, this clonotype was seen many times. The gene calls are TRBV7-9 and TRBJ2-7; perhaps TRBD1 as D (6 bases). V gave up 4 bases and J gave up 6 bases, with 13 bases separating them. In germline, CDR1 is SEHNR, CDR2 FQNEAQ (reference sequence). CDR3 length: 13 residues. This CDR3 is CASSSQGFGEQYF. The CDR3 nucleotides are TGTGCCAGCAGCTCTCAGGGGTTTGGCGAGCAGTACTTC.

The CDR3 protein is CSVEENTEAFF. The CDR3 DNA reads as TGCAGCGTTGAAGAGAACACTGAAGCTTTCTTT. The rearrangement joins TRBV29-1 to TRBJ1-1; D gene uncertain. The CDR3 covers 11 residues. Trimming removed 0 bases at V and 1 base at J, with 0 bases between. Germline V gene data show CDR1 as SQVTM and CDR2 as ANQGSEA.

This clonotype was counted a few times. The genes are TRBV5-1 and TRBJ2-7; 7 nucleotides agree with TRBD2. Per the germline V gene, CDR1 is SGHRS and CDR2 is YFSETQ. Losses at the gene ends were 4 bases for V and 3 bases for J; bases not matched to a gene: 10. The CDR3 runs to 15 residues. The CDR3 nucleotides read TGCGCCAGCAGCCCTTATCGAGGCGGGAGCTACGAGCAGTACTTC. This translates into CASSPYRGGSYEQYF.

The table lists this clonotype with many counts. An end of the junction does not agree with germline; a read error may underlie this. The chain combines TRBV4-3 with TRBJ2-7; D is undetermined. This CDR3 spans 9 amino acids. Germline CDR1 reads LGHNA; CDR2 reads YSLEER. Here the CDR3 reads CASSQEHHF. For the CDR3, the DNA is TGCGCCAGCAGCCAGGAACACCACTTC.

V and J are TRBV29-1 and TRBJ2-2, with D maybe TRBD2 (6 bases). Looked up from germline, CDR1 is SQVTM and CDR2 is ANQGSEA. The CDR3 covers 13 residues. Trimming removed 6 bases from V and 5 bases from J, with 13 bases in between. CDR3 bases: TGCAGCGTAGACCCCGGGGGAACCGGGGAGCTGTTTTTT. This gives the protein CSVDPGGTGELFF.

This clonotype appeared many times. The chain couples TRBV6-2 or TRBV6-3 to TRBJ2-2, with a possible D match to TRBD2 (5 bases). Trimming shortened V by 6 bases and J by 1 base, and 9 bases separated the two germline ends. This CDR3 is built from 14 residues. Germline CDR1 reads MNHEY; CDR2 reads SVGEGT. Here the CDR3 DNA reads TGTGCCAGCAGCGGGGATTTGAACACCGGGGAGCTGTTTTTT. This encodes CASSGDLNTGELFF.

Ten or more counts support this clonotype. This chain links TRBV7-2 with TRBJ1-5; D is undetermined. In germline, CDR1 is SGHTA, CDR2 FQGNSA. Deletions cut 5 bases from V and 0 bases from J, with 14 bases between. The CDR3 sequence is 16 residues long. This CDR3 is CASSPGGSLSNQPQHF. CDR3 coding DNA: TGTGCCAGCAGCCCGGGAGGGAGCCTTAGCAATCAGCCCCAGCATTTT.

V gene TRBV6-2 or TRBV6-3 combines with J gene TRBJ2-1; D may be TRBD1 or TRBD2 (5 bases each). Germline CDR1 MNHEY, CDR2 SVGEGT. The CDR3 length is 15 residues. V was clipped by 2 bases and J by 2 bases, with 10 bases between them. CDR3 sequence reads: CASSYLRDPYNEQFF. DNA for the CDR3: TGTGCCAGCAGTTACCTCCGGGACCCCTACAATGAGCAGTTCTTC.

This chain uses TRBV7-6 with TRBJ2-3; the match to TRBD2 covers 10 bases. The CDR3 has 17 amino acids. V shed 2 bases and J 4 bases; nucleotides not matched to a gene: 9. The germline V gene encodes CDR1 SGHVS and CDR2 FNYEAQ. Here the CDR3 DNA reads TGTGCCAGCAGCTTACAGGCAGTCGGACTAGCGGCAGATACGCAGTATTTT. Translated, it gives CASSLQAVGLAADTQYF.

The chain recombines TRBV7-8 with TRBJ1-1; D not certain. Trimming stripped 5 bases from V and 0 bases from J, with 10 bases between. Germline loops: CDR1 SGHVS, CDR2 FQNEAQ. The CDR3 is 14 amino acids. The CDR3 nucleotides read TGTGCCAGCAGCCCAACTTCAGTGAACACTGAAGCTTTCTTT. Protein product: CASSPTSVNTEAFF.

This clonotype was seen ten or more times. In nucleotides, the CDR3 is TGTGCCAGCAGACCCCCGGGGGACAATTCCTACGAGCAGTACTTC. Protein sequence: CASRPPGDNSYEQYF. The chain employs TRBV27 and TRBJ2-7; D may be TRBD1 or TRBD2 (6 bases each). Germline V gives CDR1 MNHEY, CDR2 SMNVEV (reference sequence). V was shortened by 6 bases and J by 1 base, with 16 bases between the two germline ends. The CDR3 consists of 15 residues.

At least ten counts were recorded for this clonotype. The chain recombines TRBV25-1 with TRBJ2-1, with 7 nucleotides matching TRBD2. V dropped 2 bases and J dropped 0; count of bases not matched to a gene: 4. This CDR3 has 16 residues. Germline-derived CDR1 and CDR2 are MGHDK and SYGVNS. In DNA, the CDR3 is TGTGCCAGCAGTGAAACCCAGCGGGACTCCTACAATGAGCAGTTCTTC. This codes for CASSETQRDSYNEQFF.

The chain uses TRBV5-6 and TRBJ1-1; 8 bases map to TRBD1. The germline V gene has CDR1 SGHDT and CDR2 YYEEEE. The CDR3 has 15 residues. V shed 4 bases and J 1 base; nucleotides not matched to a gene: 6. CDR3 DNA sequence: TGTGCCAGCAGCCCACGACAGGGGCGGAACACTGAAGCTTTCTTT. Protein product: CASSPRQGRNTEAFF. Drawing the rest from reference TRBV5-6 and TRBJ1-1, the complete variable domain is DAGVTQSPTHLIKTRGQQVTLRCSPKSGHDTVSWYQQALGQGPQFIFQYYEEEERQRGNFPDRFSGHQFPNYSSELNVNALLLGDSALYLCASSPRQGRNTEAFFGQGTRLTVV.

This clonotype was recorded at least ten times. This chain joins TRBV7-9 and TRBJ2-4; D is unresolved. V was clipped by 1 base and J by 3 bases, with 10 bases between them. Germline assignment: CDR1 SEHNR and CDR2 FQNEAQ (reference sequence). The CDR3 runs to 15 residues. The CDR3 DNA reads TGTGCCAGCAGCTTAGGGGAATCGGGCAAAAACATTCAGTACTTC. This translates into CASSLGESGKNIQYF.

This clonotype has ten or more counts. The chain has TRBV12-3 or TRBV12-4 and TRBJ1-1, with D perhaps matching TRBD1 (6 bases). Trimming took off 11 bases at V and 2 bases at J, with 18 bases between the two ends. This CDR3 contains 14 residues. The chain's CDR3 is CAATRQVPNTEAFF. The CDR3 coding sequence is TGTGCCGCTACAAGACAGGTTCCAAACACTGAAGCTTTCTTT.

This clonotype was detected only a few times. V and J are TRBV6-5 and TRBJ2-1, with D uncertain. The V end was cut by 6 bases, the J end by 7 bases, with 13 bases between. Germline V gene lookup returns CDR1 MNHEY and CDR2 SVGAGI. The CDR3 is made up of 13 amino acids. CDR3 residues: CASSRQSQNEQFF. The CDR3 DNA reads TGTGCCAGCAGCCGGCAGTCTCAAAATGAGCAGTTCTTC.

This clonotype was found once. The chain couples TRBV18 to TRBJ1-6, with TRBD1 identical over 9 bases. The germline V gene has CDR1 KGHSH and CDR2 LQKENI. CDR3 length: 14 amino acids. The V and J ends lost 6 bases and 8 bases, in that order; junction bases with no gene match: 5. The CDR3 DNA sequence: TGTGCCAGCTCGCAGGACAGGGGTCATTCACCCCTCCACTTT. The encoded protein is CASSQDRGHSPLHF.

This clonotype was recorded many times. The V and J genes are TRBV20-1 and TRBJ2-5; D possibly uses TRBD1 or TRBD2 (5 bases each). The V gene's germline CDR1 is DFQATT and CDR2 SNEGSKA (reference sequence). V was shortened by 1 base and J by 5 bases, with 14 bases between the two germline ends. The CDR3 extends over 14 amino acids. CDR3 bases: TGCAGTGCTAGAGTCGGGACGGTTCTCGAGACCCAGTACTTC. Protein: CSARVGTVLETQYF.

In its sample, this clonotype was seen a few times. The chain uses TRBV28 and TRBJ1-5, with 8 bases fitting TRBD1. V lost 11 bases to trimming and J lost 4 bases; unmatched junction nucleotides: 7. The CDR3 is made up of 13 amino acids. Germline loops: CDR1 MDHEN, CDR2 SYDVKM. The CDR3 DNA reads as TGTGCCGGGGCTGGGGACAGGAATCAGCCCCAGCATTTT. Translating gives CAGAGDRNQPQHF.

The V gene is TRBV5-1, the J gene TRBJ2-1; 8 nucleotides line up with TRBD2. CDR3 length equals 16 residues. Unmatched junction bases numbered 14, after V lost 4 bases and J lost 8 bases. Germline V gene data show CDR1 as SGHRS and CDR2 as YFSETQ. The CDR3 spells CASSVRPGLVPDEQFF. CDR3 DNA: TGCGCCAGCAGCGTAAGACCGGGACTAGTCCCCGATGAGCAGTTCTTC. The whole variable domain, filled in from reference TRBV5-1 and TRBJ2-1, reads KAGVTQTPRYLIKTRGQQVTLSCSPISGHRSVSWYQQTPGQGLQFLFEYFSETQRNKGNFPGRFSGRQFSNSRSEMNVSTLELGDSALYLCASSVRPGLVPDEQFFGPGTRLTVL.

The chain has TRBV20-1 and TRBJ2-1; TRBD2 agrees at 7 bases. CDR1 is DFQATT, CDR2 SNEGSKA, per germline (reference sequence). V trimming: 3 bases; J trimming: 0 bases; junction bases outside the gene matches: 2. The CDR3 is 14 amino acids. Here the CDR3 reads CSARLAGSYNEQFF. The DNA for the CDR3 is TGCAGTGCTAGGTTAGCGGGCTCCTACAATGAGCAGTTCTTC.